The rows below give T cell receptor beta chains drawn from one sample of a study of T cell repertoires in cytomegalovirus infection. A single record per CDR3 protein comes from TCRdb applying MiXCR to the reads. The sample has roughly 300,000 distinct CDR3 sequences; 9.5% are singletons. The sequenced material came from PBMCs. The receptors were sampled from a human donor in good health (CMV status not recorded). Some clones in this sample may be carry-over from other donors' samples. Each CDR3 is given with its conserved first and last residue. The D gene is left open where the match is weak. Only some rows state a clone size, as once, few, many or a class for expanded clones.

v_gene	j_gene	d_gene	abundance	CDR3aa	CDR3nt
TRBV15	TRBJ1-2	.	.	CASNRDKQGYTF	TGTGCCAGCAACAGGGACAAGCAGGGCTACACCTTC
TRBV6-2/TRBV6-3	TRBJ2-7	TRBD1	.	CASRRDRVLYEQYF	TGTGCCAGCAGACGCGACAGGGTACTATACGAGCAGTACTTC
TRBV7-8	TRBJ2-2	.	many	CASSFGQPNTGELFF	TGTGCCAGCAGCTTCGGGCAGCCGAACACCGGGGAGCTGTTTTTT
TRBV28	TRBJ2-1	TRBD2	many	CASSPGLAHNEQFF	TGTGCCAGCAGCCCGGGACTAGCGCACAATGAGCAGTTCTTC
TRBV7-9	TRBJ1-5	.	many	CASSLGQSGNQPQHF	TGTGCCAGCAGCTTAGGGCAGTCAGGGAACCAGCCCCAGCATTTT
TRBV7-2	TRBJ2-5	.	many	CASSLGQWGGETQYF	TGTGCCAGCAGCTTGGGCCAGTGGGGCGGGGAGACCCAGTACTTC
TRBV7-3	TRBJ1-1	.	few	CASRINTEAFF	TGTGCCAGCAGGATCAACACTGAAGCTTTCTTT
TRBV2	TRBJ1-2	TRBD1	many	CASSEGQGYGYTF	TGTGCCAGCAGTGAGGGACAGGGCTATGGCTACACCTTC
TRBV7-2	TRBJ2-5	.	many	CASSFVGARDWETQYF	TGTGCCAGCAGCTTTGTTGGGGCTAGAGATTGGGAGACCCAGTACTTC
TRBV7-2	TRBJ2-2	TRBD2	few	CASSRGLAGGSTGELFF	TGTGCCAGCAGCCGCGGACTAGCGGGAGGATCAACCGGGGAGCTGTTTTTT
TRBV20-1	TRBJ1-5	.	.	CSARGDPYSNQPQHF	TGCAGTGCTAGGGGGGATCCGTATAGCAATCAGCCCCAGCATTTT
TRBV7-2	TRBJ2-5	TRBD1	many	CASSQGDSLRETQYF	TGTGCCAGCAGCCAAGGGGACAGCCTCAGGGAGACCCAGTACTTC
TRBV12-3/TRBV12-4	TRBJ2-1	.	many	CASSFPVRSYNEQFF	TGTGCCAGCAGTTTTCCCGTCCGCTCCTACAATGAGCAGTTCTTC
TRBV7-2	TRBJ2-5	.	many	CASSQGGFQETQYF	TGTGCCAGCAGCCAGGGGGGCTTCCAAGAGACCCAGTACTTC
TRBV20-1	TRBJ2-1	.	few	CSVEVQAYNEQFF	TGCAGTGTTGAAGTACAGGCTTACAATGAGCAGTTCTTC
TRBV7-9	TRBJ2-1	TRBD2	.	CASSWIAGTSYNEQFF	TGTGCCAGCAGCTGGATAGCGGGGACCTCCTACAATGAGCAGTTCTTC
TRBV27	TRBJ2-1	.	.	CASSSGGGPSTYNEQFF	TGTGCCAGCAGTTCAGGGGGGGGGCCCTCGACCTACAATGAGCAGTTCTTC
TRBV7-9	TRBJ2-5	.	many	CASSFRETQYF	TGTGCCAGCAGCTTCAGAGAGACCCAGTACTTC
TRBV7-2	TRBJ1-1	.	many	CASSLASRPLNTEAFF	TGTGCCAGCAGCTTAGCGTCCAGGCCCCTGAACACTGAAGCTTTCTTT
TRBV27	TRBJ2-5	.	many	CASSFAGAGRETQYF	TGTGCCAGCAGTTTTGCAGGGGCGGGGAGAGAGACCCAGTACTTC
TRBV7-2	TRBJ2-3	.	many	CASLKASTQYF	TGTGCCAGTCTAAAAGCTTCTACGCAGTATTTT
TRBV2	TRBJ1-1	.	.	CALRGKNTEAFF	TGTGCCCTACGGGGGAAGAACACTGAAGCTTTCTTT
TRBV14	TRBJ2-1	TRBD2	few	CASSQDGLAGGLRNEQFF	TGTGCCAGCAGCCAAGATGGCCTAGCGGGGGGGCTTCGCAATGAGCAGTTCTTC
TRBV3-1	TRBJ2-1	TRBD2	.	CASSLPGTSGNEQFF	TGTGCCAGCAGCCTACCCGGGACTAGCGGCAATGAGCAGTTCTTC
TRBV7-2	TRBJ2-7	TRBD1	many	CASSSTGQNYEQYF	TGTGCCAGCAGTTCAACGGGACAGAACTACGAGCAGTACTTC
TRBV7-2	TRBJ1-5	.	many	CASGRGRVNQPQHF	TGTGCCAGCGGCCGGGGACGGGTCAATCAGCCCCAGCATTTT
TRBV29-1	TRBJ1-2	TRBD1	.	CSGGNDRGSYGYTF	TGCAGCGGCGGCAATGACAGGGGCTCTTATGGCTACACCTTC
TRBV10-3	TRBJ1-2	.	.	CAISEGGNYGYTF	TGTGCCATCAGTGAGGGAGGAAACTATGGCTACACCTTC
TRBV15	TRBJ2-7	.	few	CATSARGGARSYEQYF	TGTGCCACCAGCGCCCGCGGGGGCGCCCGTTCCTACGAGCAGTACTTC
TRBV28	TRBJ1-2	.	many	CASSLSWVGGYTF	TGTGCCAGCAGTTTATCGTGGGTCGGAGGCTACACCTTC
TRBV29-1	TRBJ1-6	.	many	CSVAASGDNSPLHF	TGCAGCGTTGCGGCCTCCGGAGATAATTCACCCCTCCACTTT
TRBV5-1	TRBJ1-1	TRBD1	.	CASRTGTENTEAFF	TGCGCCAGCAGGACCGGGACAGAGAACACTGAAGCTTTCTTT
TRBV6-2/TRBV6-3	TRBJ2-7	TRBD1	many	CASSSDRGAYEQYF	TGTGCCAGCAGTTCGGACAGGGGTGCCTACGAGCAGTACTTC
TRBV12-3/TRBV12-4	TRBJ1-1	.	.	CASSSRGGGKDTEAFF	TGTGCCAGCAGTTCAAGGGGGGGGGGCAAGGACACTGAAGCTTTCTTT
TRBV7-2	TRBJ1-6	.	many	CASSFRTENSPLHF	TGTGCCAGCAGCTTCAGGACAGAGAATTCACCCCTCCACTTT
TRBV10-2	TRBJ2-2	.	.	CASSGAGSTGELFF	TGCGCCAGCAGTGGTGCAGGGAGCACCGGGGAGCTGTTTTTT
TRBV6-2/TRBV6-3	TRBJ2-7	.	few	CASSYSLPYEQYF	TGTGCCAGCAGTTACTCGCTCCCCTACGAGCAGTACTTC
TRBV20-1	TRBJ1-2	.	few	CSAWDWGQGHYGYTF	TGCAGTGCTTGGGACTGGGGCCAGGGTCACTATGGCTACACCTTC
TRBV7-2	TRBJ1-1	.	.	CASSLAPRNTEAFF	TGTGCCAGCAGCTTAGCGCCAAGGAACACTGAAGCTTTCTTT
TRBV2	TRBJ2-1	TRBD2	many	CASSDLTGGADEQFF	TGTGCCAGCAGTGACCTTACGGGGGGGGCAGATGAGCAGTTCTTC
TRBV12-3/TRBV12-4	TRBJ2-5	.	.	CASSFAGQETQYF	TGTGCCAGCAGTTTTGCAGGGCAAGAGACCCAGTACTTC
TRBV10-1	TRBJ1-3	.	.	CASSDGIGGSSGNTIYF	TGCGCCAGCAGTGACGGGATCGGGGGAAGCTCTGGAAACACCATATATTTT
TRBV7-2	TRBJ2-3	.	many	CASSLWKGDTQYF	TGTGCCAGCAGCTTATGGAAAGGAGATACGCAGTATTTT
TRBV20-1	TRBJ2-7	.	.	CSAREGSVGEQYF	TGCAGTGCTAGAGAGGGTAGCGTGGGGGAGCAGTACTTC
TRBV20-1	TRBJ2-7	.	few	CSASSPRGSGSSYEQYF	TGCAGTGCTAGTTCCCCCCGGGGAAGCGGCTCTTCCTACGAGCAGTACTTC
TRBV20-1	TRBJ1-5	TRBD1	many	CSATTGSGDQPQHF	TGCAGTGCCACGACAGGGTCGGGGGATCAGCCCCAGCATTTT
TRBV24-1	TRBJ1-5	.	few	CATSDPGQNQPQHF	TGTGCCACCAGTGATCCCGGACAGAATCAGCCCCAGCATTTT
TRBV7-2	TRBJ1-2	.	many	CASSSRQLANYGYTF	TGTGCCAGCAGCTCCCGGCAGCTTGCTAACTATGGCTACACCTTC
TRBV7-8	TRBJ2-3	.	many	CASSKTRELRDTQYF	TGTGCCAGCAGCAAGACTAGAGAGCTTAGAGATACGCAGTATTTT